This T cell receptor beta chain was identified during a study of blood T cell repertoires in COVID-19. The overall study: From the United States, Italy and Spain came samples of acute and convalescent COVID-19. From T cells, B-cell-depleted T cells, or PBMCs came the material, which was cDNA or gDNA.

Participants came from fewer than 25 US areas, aged about 18 to 95 years. Cohorts were determined from participant-reported clinical history. V shed 2 bases, J shed 6 bases, and the junction held 8 bases outside the gene matches. This CDR3 contains 15 residues. Germline values: CDR1 SGHRS, CDR2 YFSETQ. Generated by immunoSEQ multiplex PCR, the TCRdb table keeps only in-frame clones and is missing some. The sample has roughly 170,000 clones, over 65% seen once. This TCR was sampled from a woman aged 50 to 65 who had recovered from COVID-19. The chain carries TRBV5-1 and TRBJ2-3, with 8 nucleotides matching TRBD2. Sequenced sample: PBMCs or T cells enriched from blood (not recorded which). The CDR3 DNA sequence: TGCGCCAGCAGCTTCACGGGAGGGCCGGCCGATACGCAGTATTTT. Its translation: CASSFTGGPADTQYF.